This TCR beta chain derives from a study of cytomegalovirus exposure and HLA in healthy donors. Study outcomes and limitations: Common viral pathogens seemed, in a later analysis, to connect with several of the most significant clusters. Specificity for CMV antigens was confirmed in vitro for a few of the CMV-associated chains.

Each donor's status was that of a healthy bone marrow donor. PCR was performed using 60 Vbeta and 13 Jbeta primers. Profiled with immunoSEQ multiplex PCR; TCRdb holds only in-frame clones, not every one. Of 200,000 or so clones listed, approximately 84% are singletons. This CDR3 region has 12 residues. Germline V gives CDR1 MNHNS, CDR2 SASEGT. The V end lost 8 bases, the J end lost 1 base, and 8 bases lay between the germline ends. A word on this clone: Its antigen is currently unknown.

The source is a girl in the first two years of life in good health and CMV-seronegative. The chain links TRBV6-1 to TRBJ1-1, with D unresolved. Source material: PBMCs. The CDR3, as DNA: TGTGCCAGCCAACCAGGGAACACTGAAGCTTTCTTT. It specifies CASQPGNTEAFF.